This TCR beta chain came from a study of follicular helper T cells after annual influenza vaccination. Study-level findings and limits: Rare clonotypes were missed; only 10-20% of cells gave TCRB. Change in circulating plasmablasts correlated with ICOS+CD38+ cTfh clonality change.

The time point here: 2014-2015 season, pre-vaccination. No donor had influenza vaccine in the prior 6 months; all lived in the community. Sequencing used immunoSEQ multiplex PCR; TCRdb keeps in-frame clones, though not all of them. The table includes around 13,000 clones, approximately 78% detected once. Trimming took off 4 bases at V and 5 bases at J, with 4 bases between the two ends. The CDR3 loop spans 11 amino acids. Per the germline V gene, CDR1 is SGHRS and CDR2 is YFSETQ. Worth noting for this clone: The antigen is undetermined.

The chain recombines TRBV5-1 with TRBJ2-1; no definite D call. This clonotype originated in an adult who received the influenza vaccine. The specimen comprised CXCR5- memory CD4+ T cells sorted from blood, sampled on the day of influenza vaccination. This chain's CDR3 is CASSTNNEQFF. CDR3 sequence (DNA): TGCGCCAGCAGCACAAACAATGAGCAGTTCTTC.